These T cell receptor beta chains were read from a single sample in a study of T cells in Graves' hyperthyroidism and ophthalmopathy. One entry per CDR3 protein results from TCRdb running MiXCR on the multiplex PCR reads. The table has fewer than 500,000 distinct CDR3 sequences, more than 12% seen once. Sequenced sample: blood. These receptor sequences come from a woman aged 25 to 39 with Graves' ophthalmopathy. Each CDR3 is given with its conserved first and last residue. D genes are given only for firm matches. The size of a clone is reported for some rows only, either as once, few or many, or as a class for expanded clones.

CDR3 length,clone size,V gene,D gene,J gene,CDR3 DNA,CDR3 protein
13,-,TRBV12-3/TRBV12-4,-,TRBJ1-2,TGTGCCAGCAGTGTCCAGGGGTATAATGGCTACACCTTC,CASSVQGYNGYTF
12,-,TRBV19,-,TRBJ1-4,TGTGCCAGTAGCCGAGGGGGGGAGAAACTGTTTTTT,CASSRGGEKLFF
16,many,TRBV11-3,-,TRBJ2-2,TGTGCCAGCAGCTTCCTTGCAGACACATCCACCGGGGAGCTGTTTTTT,CASSFLADTSTGELFF
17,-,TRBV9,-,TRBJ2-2,TGTGCCAGCAGCGTAGCTAGCCGAGACCCGAACACCGGGGAGCTGTTTTTT,CASSVASRDPNTGELFF
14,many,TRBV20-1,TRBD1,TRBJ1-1,TGCAGTGCTAGATCCGGGACAGGGGGCGGTGAAGCTTTCTTT,CSARSGTGGGEAFF
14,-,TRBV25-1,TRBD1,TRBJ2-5,TGTGCCAGCAGTGGTACAGGGGGGCAAGAGACCCAGTACTTC,CASSGTGGQETQYF
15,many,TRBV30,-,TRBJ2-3,TGTGCCTGGAGTGTACTTGGGCAGGGGAGGGATACGCAGTATTTT,CAWSVLGQGRDTQYF
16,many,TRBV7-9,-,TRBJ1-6,TGTGCCAGCAGCTCTTTAGGAGGGACATCAGGGAGGGCCCTCCACTTT,CASSSLGGTSGRALHF
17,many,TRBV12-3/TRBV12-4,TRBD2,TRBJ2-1,TGTGCCAGCAGTTTAAGGGGGACTAGCGGGGGGGGGCATGAGCAGTTCTTC,CASSLRGTSGGGHEQFF
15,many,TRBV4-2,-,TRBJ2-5,TGTGCCAGCAGCCAAGCGGAGGGGGGGGCAGAGACCCAGTACTTC,CASSQAEGGAETQYF
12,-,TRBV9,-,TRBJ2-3,TGTGCCAGCAGCAGACAGGAAGATACGCAGTATTTT,CASSRQEDTQYF
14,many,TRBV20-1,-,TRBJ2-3,TGCAGTGCTAGGGGGGTCATGCCGACAGATACGCAGTATTTT,CSARGVMPTDTQYF
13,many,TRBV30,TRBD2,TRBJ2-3,TGTGCCTCCTCCTTGAGCGGGGGGGATACGCAGTATTTT,CASSLSGGDTQYF
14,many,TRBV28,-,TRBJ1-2,TGTGCCAGCAGTCCGGGACCGATGAACTATGGCTACACCTTC,CASSPGPMNYGYTF
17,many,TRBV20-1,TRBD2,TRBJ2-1,TGCAGTGCTAGAGGGGGTAGCGGGGGGAACACCTACAATGAGCAGTTCTTC,CSARGGSGGNTYNEQFF
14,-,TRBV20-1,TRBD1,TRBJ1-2,TGCAGTGCGGGAGGACAGGGGGGAAACTATGGCTACACCTTC,CSAGGQGGNYGYTF
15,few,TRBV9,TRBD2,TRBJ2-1,TGTGCCAGCAGCGGTACTAGCGGGGCTGGGGATGAGCAGTTCTTC,CASSGTSGAGDEQFF
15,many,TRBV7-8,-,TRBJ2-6,TGTGCCAGCTTGGGGCAGCTCTCTGGGGCCAACGTCCTGACTTTC,CASLGQLSGANVLTF
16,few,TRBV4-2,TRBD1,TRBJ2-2,TGTGCCAGCAGCCAGGCCGGGACAGGGGTTTCAGGGGAGCTGTTTTTT,CASSQAGTGVSGELFF
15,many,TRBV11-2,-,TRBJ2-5,TGTGCCAGCACCCCGGGACCTCCGTACCAAGAGACCCAGTACTTC,CASTPGPPYQETQYF
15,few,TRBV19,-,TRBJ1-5,TGTGCCAGTAGTATAGGGATGTATAGCAATCAGCCCCAGCATTTT,CASSIGMYSNQPQHF
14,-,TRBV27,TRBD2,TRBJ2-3,TGTGCCAGCAGCTCGAGACTAGCCTCAGATACGCAGTATTTT,CASSSRLASDTQYF
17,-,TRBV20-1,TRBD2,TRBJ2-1,TGCAGTGCTAGAGGTCTTATATTAGCGGGGATCTACAATGAGCAGTTCTTC,CSARGLILAGIYNEQFF
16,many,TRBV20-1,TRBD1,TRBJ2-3,TGCAGTGCTAGAGATCCTACAGGGGGAAGCGCAGATACGCAGTATTTT,CSARDPTGGSADTQYF
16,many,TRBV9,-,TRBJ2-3,TGTGCCAGCAGCGTAGGCCAGGGCGCGAGCACAGATACGCAGTATTTT,CASSVGQGASTDTQYF
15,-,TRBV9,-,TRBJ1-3,TGTGCCAGCAGCGCAGCCGGGACAACTGGAAACACCATATATTTT,CASSAAGTTGNTIYF
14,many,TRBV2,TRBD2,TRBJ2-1,TGTGCCAGCAGTGACGGGAGGGGATACAATGAGCAGTTCTTC,CASSDGRGYNEQFF
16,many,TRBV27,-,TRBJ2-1,TGTGCCAGCAGTTTATCGGTGGACATCTCCTACAATGAGCAGTTCTTC,CASSLSVDISYNEQFF
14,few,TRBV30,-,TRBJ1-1,TGTGCCTGGGACCCCGGGGTGCAGAACACTGAAGCTTTCTTT,CAWDPGVQNTEAFF
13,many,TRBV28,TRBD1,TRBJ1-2,TGTGCCAGCAGTTTGGGGACAGAACGTGGCTACACCTTC,CASSLGTERGYTF
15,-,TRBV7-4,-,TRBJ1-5,TGTGCCAGCAGTTCTGGGGGCGCTTTCAATCAGCCCCAGCATTTT,CASSSGGAFNQPQHF
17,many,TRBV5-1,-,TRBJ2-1,TGCGCCAGCAGCTCCGGACCGTGGCGGGGTGCTTACACTGAGCAGTTCTTC,CASSSGPWRGAYTEQFF
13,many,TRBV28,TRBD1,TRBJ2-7,TGTGCCAGTCACAGGGGCCTACACTACGAGCAGTACTTC,CASHRGLHYEQYF
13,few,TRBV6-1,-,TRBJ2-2,TGTGCCAGCAGTTATAGGCAGACCGGGGAGCTGTTTTTT,CASSYRQTGELFF
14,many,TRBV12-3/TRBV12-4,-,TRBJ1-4,TGTGCCAGCAAGCCCCAGGGAGATAATGAAAAACTGTTTTTT,CASKPQGDNEKLFF
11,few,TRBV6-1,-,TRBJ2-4,TGTGCCAGCAGTCCAGGGGTCATTCAGTACTTC,CASSPGVIQYF
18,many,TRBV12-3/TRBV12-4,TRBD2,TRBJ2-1,TGTGCCAGCACTCGGACTAGCGGGGGCACAAGCTCCTACAATGAGCAGTTCTTC,CASTRTSGGTSSYNEQFF
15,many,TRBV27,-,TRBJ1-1,TGTGCCAGCAGGAACCACAGGGAAGGGAACACTGAAGCTTTCTTT,CASRNHREGNTEAFF
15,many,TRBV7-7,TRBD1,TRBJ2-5,TGTGCTAGCAGCTTCGGGACAGCTAACCAAGGGACCCAGTACTTC,CASSFGTANQGTQYF
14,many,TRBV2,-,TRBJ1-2,TGTGCCAGCCCGCCCCAGGGAGGCGACTATGGCTACACCTTC,CASPPQGGDYGYTF
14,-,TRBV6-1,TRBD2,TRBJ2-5,TGTGCCAGCACAAAGAGCGGGGGCCAAGAGACCCAGTACTTC,CASTKSGGQETQYF
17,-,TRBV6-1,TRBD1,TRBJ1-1,TGTGCCAGCAGGTTAGCCGGGACAGGCGCTCTCGGGGCTGAAGCTTTCTTT,CASRLAGTGALGAEAFF
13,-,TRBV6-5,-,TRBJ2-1,TGTGCCAGCAGTTACTCGCAGAGTGATGAGCAGTTCTTC,CASSYSQSDEQFF
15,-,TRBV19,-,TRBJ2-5,TGTGCCAGTAGCAGAGCGGACCTCAACCAAGAGACCCAGTACTTC,CASSRADLNQETQYF